A single sample is the source of the 10 T cell receptor beta chains below, sequenced in a study of cytomegalovirus exposure and HLA in healthy donors. Assay used: immunoSEQ multiplex PCR; TCRdb lists only in-frame clones, some missing. The sample records roughly 240,000 clones, about 86% being singletons. Sequencing was performed on PBMCs. The receptor set was obtained from a man younger than 30 in good health and CMV-seronegative.

This chain links TRBV6-5 with TRBJ2-5; D perhaps matches TRBD2 (6 bases). The V gene lost 6 bases and the J gene lost 8 bases, with 16 bases spanning the gap. The length of the CDR3 is 13 residues. Germline V gives CDR1 MNHEY, CDR2 SVGAGI. The CDR3 DNA sequence: TGTGCCAGCAGCCCTAGACTAGTCGGCACCCAGTACTTC. Translation gives CASSPRLVGTQYF.

V is TRBV19 and J is TRBJ1-6; no clear D. This CDR3 is 15 amino acids long. V lost 7 bases and J lost 6, with 16 bases in between. The germline V gene encodes CDR1 LNHDA and CDR2 SQIVND (reference sequence). In DNA form, the CDR3 reads TGTGCCAGTAAAATTGGCGGAAGCTCTAATTCACCCCTCCACTTT. This codes for CASKIGGSSNSPLHF.

The CDR3 loop reads CASSPGGTETQYF. CDR3 bases: TGTGCCAGCAGTCCCGGGGGGACGGAGACCCAGTACTTC. The chain combines TRBV28 with TRBJ2-5; 7 bases are a match to TRBD2. The CDR3 has 13 amino acids. Germline V CDR1 and CDR2: MDHEN, SYDVKM. J was trimmed by 5 bases and V by 5 bases; bases with no gene match: 5.

The chain couples TRBV5-6 to TRBJ2-7, with a tentative D call TRBD2 (6 bases). This CDR3 spans 16 amino acids. Germline CDR1 is SGHDT and CDR2 is YYEEEE. V lost 5 bases and J 2 bases, leaving 20 bases between the germline ends. The CDR3 DNA reads as TGTGCCAGCAGGACAAGTCTGGCGGGGTCTACCTACGAGCAGTACTTC. It yields the protein CASRTSLAGSTYEQYF.

The chain carries TRBV5-4 and TRBJ1-1; 10 bases agree with TRBD1. The CDR3 is 16 amino acids. The germline CDR1 and CDR2 sequences are SGHNT and YYREEE (reference sequence). V lost 0 bases and J lost 3; bases outside the gene matches: 5. In nucleotides, the CDR3 is TGTGCCAGCAGCTTGGATTTTGGGACAGGGGACACTGAAGCTTTCTTT. Translation gives CASSLDFGTGDTEAFF.

The chain combines TRBV4-2 with TRBJ2-1, with D possibly matching TRBD2 (5 bases). The CDR3 has 13 residues. V gave up 1 base and J gave up 14 bases, with 15 bases separating them. Germline V gene lookup returns CDR1 LGHNA and CDR2 YNFKEQ. The DNA for the CDR3 is TGTGCCAGCAGCCAAGGAAGAACGGACTCAGAGTTCTTC. Protein product: CASSQGRTDSEFF.

The gene calls are TRBV4-1 and TRBJ1-6; 7 positions match TRBD1. V trimming: 0 bases; J trimming: 7 bases; junction bases outside the gene matches: 9. The CDR3 totals 17 residues. The V gene's germline CDR1 is MGHRA and CDR2 YSYEKL. CDR3 loop: CASSQEPRDSKNSPLHF. The CDR3 nucleotides read TGCGCCAGCAGCCAAGAGCCCCGGGACAGTAAAAATTCACCCCTCCACTTT.

The V and J genes are TRBV9 and TRBJ1-2; D is unclear. The length of the CDR3 is 11 residues. Trimming left V 5 bases short and J 4 bases short, with 6 bases between. Germline CDR1 reads SGDLS; CDR2 reads YYNGEE. CDR3 sequence: CASRRVYGYTF. CDR3 nucleotide sequence: TGTGCCAGCAGGCGGGTCTATGGCTACACCTTC.

The gene calls are TRBV7-9 and TRBJ2-1, with 8 nucleotides matching TRBD2. The CDR3 has 14 residues. Germline V gives CDR1 SEHNR, CDR2 FQNEAQ (reference sequence). V shed 11 bases, J shed 5 bases, and the junction held 11 bases outside the gene matches. CDR3 region: CALQGGGLNNEQFF. In DNA form, the CDR3 reads TGTGCCTTGCAGGGCGGGGGGTTAAACAATGAGCAGTTCTTC.

V usage is TRBV6-5 and J usage is TRBJ2-7; TRBD1 aligns across 11 bases. Germline CDR1 and CDR2: MNHEY and SVGAGI. The V segment lost 8 bases and the J segment 2 bases; nucleotides outside the gene matches: 5. There are 14 residues in the CDR3. The chain's CDR3 is CASRRGQGAYEQYF. CDR3 DNA: TGTGCCAGCCGAAGGGGACAGGGGGCCTACGAGCAGTACTTC.